The sequence of this T cell receptor beta chain was determined in a study of beta chain features in type 1 diabetes. On this clone itself: The antigen remains undetermined.

Study-wide points: Insertions at VDJ junctions were less frequent in type 1 diabetes patients. These patients also deleted more nucleotides at the same junctions. The naive, central memory and Treg TCRB repertoires looked more alike in patients than they did in healthy donors.

Around 100 mL of blood, on average, came from one heparinised draw per donor. The purity of all sorted populations exceeded 98%. V lost 0 bases and J lost 5, with 9 bases in between. The germline CDR1 and CDR2 sequences are KGHSH and LQKENI. CDR3 length equals 14 residues. cDNA synthesis used the whole RNA isolate, giving expressed TCRB sequences. Sequencing used immunoSEQ multiplex PCR; TCRdb keeps in-frame clones, though not all of them. Of hundreds of thousands of clones listed, roughly 12% were seen once; the top ten hold about 0.017%. The chain carries TRBV18 and TRBJ2-3; possibly TRBD2 for D (5 bases). The sample consisted of naive CD4+ T cells from blood. This TCR came from a man aged 18-30 years in good health. The CDR3: CASSPPTAGDTQYF. DNA for the CDR3: TGTGCCAGCTCACCACCGACGGCGGGAGATACGCAGTATTTT.